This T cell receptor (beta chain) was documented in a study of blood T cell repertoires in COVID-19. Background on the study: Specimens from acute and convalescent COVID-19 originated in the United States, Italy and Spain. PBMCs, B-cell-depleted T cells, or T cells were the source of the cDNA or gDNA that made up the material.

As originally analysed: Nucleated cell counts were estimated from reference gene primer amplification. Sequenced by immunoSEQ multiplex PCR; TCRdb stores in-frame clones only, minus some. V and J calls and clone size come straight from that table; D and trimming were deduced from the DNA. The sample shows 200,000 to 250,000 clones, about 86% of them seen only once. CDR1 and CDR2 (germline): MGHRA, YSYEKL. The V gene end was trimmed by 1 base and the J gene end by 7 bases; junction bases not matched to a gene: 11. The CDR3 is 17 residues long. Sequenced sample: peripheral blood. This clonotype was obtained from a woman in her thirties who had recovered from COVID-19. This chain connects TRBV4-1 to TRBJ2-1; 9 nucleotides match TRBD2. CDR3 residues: CASSQVGLAGTRNEQFF. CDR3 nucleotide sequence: TGCGCCAGCAGCCAAGTAGGCCTAGCGGGGACCCGGAATGAGCAGTTCTTC.